These 6 T cell receptor beta chains were sequenced from one sample in a study of PD-L1 blockade in urothelial cancer. Some clones are missing from TCRdb's copy, which holds only in-frame ones; the method was immunoSEQ multiplex PCR. The sample contains approximately 100,000 clones, approximately 85% of which appear only once. The specimen comprised PBMCs, sampled around atezolizumab (anti-PD-L1) treatment. The origin of the receptors is a middle-aged man with urothelial cancer.

The chain links TRBV21-1 to TRBJ2-3; the D call of TRBD2 is as the table states it, not checked on the DNA. TRBV21-1 is marked as a pseudogene. CDR3 length equals 19 residues. The CDR3 DNA is TGTGCCAGCAGCCGTAGGAGCGGGCGGTGCGTATATAGCACAGATACGCAGTATTTT. Translating it yields CASSRRSGRCVYSTDTQYF.

The CDR3 is CATSRVGSGSIRNEQFF. The CDR3 region has the DNA TGTGCCACCAGCAGAGTCGGTAGCGGGAGTATTCGGAATGAGCAGTTCTTC. This chain links TRBV15 with TRBJ2-1; 9 bases map to TRBD2. The length of the CDR3 is 17 residues. The V gene's germline CDR1 is LNHNV and CDR2 YYDKDF (reference sequence). V gave up 1 base and J gave up 7 bases; unmatched junction bases: 11.

The genes are TRBV5-5 and TRBJ1-1; D remains unclear. From germline, CDR1 is SGHKS and CDR2 YYEKEE (reference sequence). V was trimmed by 0 bases and J by 1 base, leaving 10 bases between them. The CDR3 totals 15 residues. CDR3: CASSLDERWNTEAFF. CDR3 DNA sequence: TGTGCCAGCAGCTTGGATGAGCGATGGAACACTGAAGCTTTCTTT.

This chain uses TRBV28 with TRBJ2-7; a weak D match, TRBD1 (6 bases). The germline gives CDR1 MDHEN, CDR2 SYDVKM. Trimming pared 5 bases from V and 0 bases from J, leaving 17 bases between. This CDR3 contains 16 residues. The CDR3 nucleotides read TGTGCCAGCAGTCCGCCCGACAGGATTCCCTCCTACGAGCAGTACTTC. It translates to CASSPPDRIPSYEQYF.

This chain joins TRBV27 and TRBJ2-7; maybe TRBD2 (5 bases). Between the trimmed V and J ends, which lost 0 bases and 1 base, there was a span of 7 bases. The CDR3 sequence is 14 residues long. CDR1 is MNHEY and CDR2 is SMNVEV in the germline V gene (reference sequence). CDR3 sequence reads: CASSLSRVSYEQYF. The DNA of the CDR3 is TGTGCCAGCAGTTTATCGCGGGTTTCCTACGAGCAGTACTTC.

The chain recombines TRBV4-2 with TRBJ1-4; weak D call: TRBD1 (6 bases). The CDR3 runs to 16 residues. Germline values: CDR1 LGHNA, CDR2 YNFKEQ. V lost 1 base, J lost 0 bases, and 9 bases lay in between. The CDR3 loop reads CASSQGTAATNEKLFF. The CDR3, as DNA: TGTGCCAGCAGCCAAGGGACAGCTGCAACTAATGAAAAACTGTTTTTT.